This T cell receptor (beta chain) was identified in a study of blood T cell repertoires in COVID-19. Study-level information: The United States, Italy and Spain supplied acute and convalescent COVID-19 samples. Nucleic acid was either cDNA or gDNA, and it came from T cells, B-cell-depleted T cells, or PBMCs.

The CDR3 contains 15 residues. V dropped 4 bases and J dropped 2; count of bases not matched to a gene: 6. Germline loops: CDR1 SGHDT, CDR2 YYEEEE. In the authors' methods: Amplification with reference gene primers provided the estimates of nucleated cell counts. Generated by immunoSEQ multiplex PCR, the TCRdb table keeps only in-frame clones and is missing some. V and J calls and clone size are given by that table; D and trimming were obtained from the DNA. This sample yields 410,000 or so clones, of which 86% are seen a single time; approximately 1.5% belongs to the top ten. The chain couples TRBV5-6 to TRBJ2-1, with 7 bases aligning to TRBD1. The sample consisted of peripheral blood. The TCR originated in a woman younger than 45 with active or convalescent COVID-19. The CDR3 region is CASSLAGTAYNEQFF. CDR3 coding DNA: TGTGCCAGCAGCCTAGCCGGGACAGCCTACAATGAGCAGTTCTTC. Filled out from reference TRBV5-6 and TRBJ2-1, the complete variable domain reads DAGVTQSPTHLIKTRGQQVTLRCSPKSGHDTVSWYQQALGQGPQFIFQYYEEEERQRGNFPDRFSGHQFPNYSSELNVNALLLGDSALYLCASSLAGTAYNEQFFGPGTRLTVL.